This T cell receptor beta chain was obtained from a study of cytomegalovirus exposure and HLA in healthy donors. 60 Vbeta and 13 Jbeta primers were used in PCR. Sequenced by immunoSEQ multiplex PCR; TCRdb stores in-frame clones only, minus some. The data show around 120,000 clones, around four fifths seen once. Germline V gene data show CDR1 as SGHNT and CDR2 as YYREEE (reference sequence). CDR3 length: 15 amino acids. Trimming cost V 4 bases and J 0 bases, with 11 bases left between them. Study-wide findings and caveats: Cytomegalovirus status was reportedly diagnosed by the classifier with high sensitivity and specificity. The authors later linked a missense DCLRE1C variant to TCR beta V- and J-gene trimming. In a later analysis, HLA-associated TCR beta chains were more clonally expanded than equally common others.

There are a few counts of this clone. Its antigen is still unknown. This sequence joins TRBV5-4 and TRBJ1-3; D is ambiguous. The receptor comes from a male donor in good health and CMV-seropositive. The sequencing sample was made of PBMCs. This CDR3 is CASSKDTLSGNTIYF. The CDR3 DNA sequence: TGTGCCAGCAGCAAAGACACCCTCTCTGGAAACACCATATATTTT.